The entry that follows covers one T cell receptor beta chain sequence. The data derive from a study of T cells in Graves' hyperthyroidism and ophthalmopathy. In the study overall: Once the initial diagnosis was made, peripheral blood was obtained before any treatment.

Under 3 months was the duration of disease in ophthalmopathy patients, who also had a Clinical Activity Score of at least 3 and a NOSPECS grade of at least 4. Researchers barred patients who had uncontrolled infection, other autoimmune disease, pregnancy or lactation. From approximately 9.1 ml of fresh peripheral blood, PBMCs were isolated. The CDR3 is 17 residues long. CDR1 and CDR2 from the germline V gene are MNHEY and SVGEGT. The J segment lost 4 bases and the V segment lost 0 bases, leaving 7 bases of the junction unmatched. RNA transcripts provided the source from which TCR beta CDR3 regions were amplified. First-round RT-PCR targeting the TCR CDR3 was performed with the HTBI primer set. TCRdb itself ran the multiplex PCR reads through MiXCR, one entry per CDR3 protein. Of about 600,000 distinct CDR3 sequences listed, more than 12% are singletons.

The sample comprised blood. The V gene is TRBV6-2 or TRBV6-3, the J gene TRBJ2-1; 9 bases fit TRBD2. The clonotype was recovered from a woman aged 45-59 years with Graves' ophthalmopathy. DNA for the CDR3: TGTGCCAGCAGTTACTCTCTCCCTAGCGGGATTTACAATGAGCAGTTCTTC. It encodes CASSYSLPSGIYNEQFF.